Each of the 4 T cell receptor beta chains below was sequenced from the same sample in a study of OX40 agonist ivuxolimab in advanced cancers. Measured with immunoSEQ multiplex PCR; TCRdb has only the in-frame clones, and not every one. The profile shows approximately 70,000 clones, about nine tenths of them singletons. Sequencing was performed on CD4+ or CD8+ T cells sorted from blood, taken in a trial of the OX40 agonist ivuxolimab. Receptor source: an adult with an advanced solid tumor such as melanoma, head and neck, liver or kidney cancer.

This chain joins TRBV29-1 and TRBJ2-5, with D unresolved. Trimming removed 3 bases at V and 4 bases at J, with 12 bases between. Germline values: CDR1 SQVTM, CDR2 ANQGSEA. The length of the CDR3 is 13 residues. CDR3 sequence: CSVETQWGETQYF. The CDR3 nucleotides are TGCAGCGTTGAGACACAGTGGGGAGAGACCCAGTACTTC.

The chain joins TRBV6-1 to TRBJ1-1, with a tentative D call TRBD1 (5 bases). The length of the CDR3 is 15 residues. Trimming took off 7 bases at V and 0 bases at J, with 15 bases between the two ends. Germline V gene data show CDR1 as MNHNS and CDR2 as SASEGT. CDR3 region: CASIYGGIMNTEAFF. In DNA, the CDR3 is TGTGCCAGCATTTATGGGGGGATTATGAACACTGAAGCTTTCTTT.

V and J are TRBV5-1 and TRBJ2-7, with 8 positions matching TRBD1. The CDR3 spans 14 residues. Trimming cost V 4 bases and J 3 bases; bases outside gene matches: 6. Germline V gives CDR1 SGHRS, CDR2 YFSETQ. CDR3 nucleotides: TGCGCCAGCAGCACGTGGACAGGGAGCTACGAGCAGTACTTC. Translation gives CASSTWTGSYEQYF. Variable domain in full (rest from reference TRBV5-1 and TRBJ2-7): KAGVTQTPRYLIKTRGQQVTLSCSPISGHRSVSWYQQTPGQGLQFLFEYFSETQRNKGNFPGRFSGRQFSNSRSEMNVSTLELGDSALYLCASSTWTGSYEQYFGPGTRLTVT.

This clone occurred a few times. CDR3: CASSPSFTAQETQYF. The DNA of the CDR3 is TGTGCCAGCTCACCAAGCTTTACAGCCCAAGAGACCCAGTACTTC. The chain carries TRBV18 and TRBJ2-5; D not resolved. Germline CDR1 is KGHSH and CDR2 is LQKENI. There are 15 residues in the CDR3. Between the trimmed V and J ends, which lost 2 bases and 1 base, there was a span of 11 bases. Full variable domain (rest looked up from reference TRBV18 and TRBJ2-5): NAGVMQNPRHLVRRRGQEARLRCSPMKGHSHVYWYRQLPEEGLKFMVYLQKENIIDESGMPKERFSAEFPKEGPSILRIQQVVRGDSAAYFCASSPSFTAQETQYFGPGTRLLVL.